The rows below give T cell receptor beta chains drawn from one sample of a study of CD8 T cells in Susac syndrome. TCRdb re-derived calls from the immunoSEQ multiplex PCR reads in MiXCR, one entry per CDR3 protein. The sample includes 130,000 to 150,000 distinct CDR3 sequences, under 97% of them seen just once. Sequencing input: CD4+ T cells from PBMCs. These TCRs come from a human donor with Susac syndrome. CDR3s leave out the opening cysteine and the closing phenylalanine or tryptophan. Not every row has a clone size; where given, it reads once, few, many or a size class.

v_gene	abundance	j_gene	CDR3aa
TRBV18	few	TRBJ2-7	ASSDGQSYEQY
TRBV5-1	.	TRBJ2-4	ASSLAGLGGNIQY
TRBV20-1	.	TRBJ2-5	SARWQQWETQY
TRBV29-1	.	TRBJ2-1	SVARTSANNEQF
TRBV29-1	.	TRBJ1-3	SADVRAGNTIY
TRBV5-4	.	TRBJ2-5	ASSSPSKGSETQY
TRBV4-1	.	TRBJ1-2	ASSLPTTPVTGYGYT
TRBV20-1	.	TRBJ1-1	SASTGTGNTEAF
TRBV5-1	.	TRBJ2-3	ASSLGQRTDTQY
TRBV5-1	.	TRBJ2-2	ASRQVLTGELF
TRBV4-1	.	TRBJ2-2	AARGDANTGELF
TRBV15	.	TRBJ1-4	ATSRGGMEEKLF
TRBV20-1	.	TRBJ1-2	SARGQGYGYT
TRBV5-1	.	TRBJ1-4	ASSLGVSTNEKLF
TRBV5-1	.	TRBJ2-2	ASSPGTGRTGELF
TRBV7-6	.	TRBJ1-1	ASSPRTGYEHTEAF
TRBV29-1	.	TRBJ1-4	SVSFGKKLF
TRBV12-3/TRBV12-4	once	TRBJ2-5	ASSRTSGGQETQY
TRBV29-1	.	TRBJ1-1	SAKQDRPNTEAF
TRBV30	.	TRBJ2-1	AWSEGAVSYNEQF
TRBV20-1	.	TRBJ2-4	SARGGSGKNIQY
TRBV20-1	.	TRBJ1-1	SASSGGPPEAF
TRBV6-1	few	TRBJ2-4	ASSAGLGQY
TRBV6-5	.	TRBJ2-4	ASWGRGAVNIQY
TRBV12-3/TRBV12-4	.	TRBJ2-1	AILRGWGNVEQF
TRBV4-1	.	TRBJ1-2	ASSQAGRDGYYGYT
TRBV28	.	TRBJ1-4	ATQGEDEKLF
TRBV5-4	.	TRBJ2-5	ASSTLQETQY
TRBV29-1	.	TRBJ2-1	SVEDQKGLAGNEQF
TRBV5-6	.	TRBJ1-5	ASSVAGQGNQPQH
TRBV4-1	.	TRBJ1-5	ASSQTRGREQPQH
TRBV20-1	.	TRBJ2-5	SAKRGRRQETQY
TRBV23-1	few	TRBJ2-7	ASSQVGTYEQY
TRBV20-1	.	TRBJ2-7	SAKSTPYEQY
TRBV5-1	.	TRBJ1-1	ASSLQPGNTEAF
TRBV9	.	TRBJ2-3	ASSGGLASTDTQY
TRBV23-1	.	TRBJ2-1	ASSLRVDRDSYNEQF
TRBV4-1	.	TRBJ1-1	ASSRSSATTGVRTEAF
TRBV6-5	.	TRBJ1-5	ASSYRAINQPQH
TRBV20-1	.	TRBJ2-6	SASGGSGANVLT
TRBV3-1	.	TRBJ2-3	ASSPTSSPTQY
TRBV20-1	.	TRBJ1-4	SARVDYEKLF
TRBV28	.	TRBJ2-3	ASKPSGSTDTQY
TRBV29-1	.	TRBJ2-1	SGGTSVSNEQF
TRBV25-1	.	TRBJ2-1	ASNPRSSYNEQF
TRBV4-1	.	TRBJ2-1	ASSQQTSGRGYNEQF
TRBV20-1	.	TRBJ1-2	SPGRGYGYT
TRBV3-1	.	TRBJ2-5	ASSHAQGKETQY
TRBV12-3/TRBV12-4	.	TRBJ1-2	ASAPGDGYT
TRBV20-1	.	TRBJ2-7	SASGRSYEQY
TRBV7-2	.	TRBJ1-2	ASSVSRDTLPL
TRBV6-5	.	TRBJ2-7	ASSVAGIGEQY
TRBV4-2	.	TRBJ1-2	ASSQPGTDGYT
TRBV2	.	TRBJ1-4	ASSEAGTGNEKLF
TRBV29-1	.	TRBJ2-3	SVGGKVTDTQY
TRBV3-1	.	TRBJ1-1	ASSQEVAPNTEAF
TRBV29-1	.	TRBJ1-2	SVGLQGSGYT